A selection of T cell receptor beta chains follows, all from one sample in a study of cytomegalovirus exposure and HLA in healthy donors. Generated by immunoSEQ multiplex PCR, the TCRdb table keeps only in-frame clones and is missing some. This sample has tens of thousands of clones, with around 68% found just once. The sequenced sample was PBMCs. These receptor sequences come from a middle-aged man in good health and CMV-seropositive. Each CDR3 is given with its conserved first and last residue. Fields, in order: D gene, V gene, J gene, clone size, CDR3 length, CDR3 protein, CDR3 DNA. D genes are given only for firm matches. Clone size appears in some rows only: once, few, many, or a class for an expanded clone.

NA	TRBV25-1	TRBJ1-1	NA	14	CASSESGVNTEAFF	TGTGCCAGCAGTGAATCGGGGGTTAACACTGAAGCTTTCTTT
NA	TRBV6-1	TRBJ1-6	NA	17	CASSARAGRGYNSPLHF	TGTGCCAGCAGTGCCCGAGCTGGCAGGGGCTATAATTCACCCCTCCACTTT
NA	TRBV9	TRBJ2-3	NA	15	CASRRTGLVTDTQYF	TGTGCCAGCAGACGAACGGGACTCGTCACAGATACGCAGTATTTT
NA	TRBV27	TRBJ2-3	NA	13	CASSFQGIDTQYF	TGTGCCAGCAGTTTCCAGGGAATAGATACGCAGTATTTT
TRBD2	TRBV9	TRBJ2-5	few	15	CASSGVPGGKETQYF	TGTGCCAGCAGCGGGGTTCCGGGGGGGAAAGAGACCCAGTACTTC
TRBD1	TRBV5-8	TRBJ1-1	few	16	CASSLPRDSVNTEAFF	TGTGCCAGCAGCTTGCCCCGGGACAGCGTGAACACTGAAGCTTTCTTT
TRBD1	TRBV2	TRBJ2-1	NA	14	CASNWQGAYNEQFF	TGTGCCAGCAACTGGCAGGGGGCCTACAATGAGCAGTTCTTC
TRBD1	TRBV11-2	TRBJ2-1	NA	15	CASSLDRGGYNEQFF	TGTGCCAGCAGCTTGGACAGGGGGGGCTACAATGAGCAGTTCTTC
NA	TRBV2	TRBJ1-1	NA	14	CASSDQGRNTEAFF	TGTGCCAGCAGTGATCAGGGCCGAAACACTGAAGCTTTCTTT
TRBD2	TRBV29-1	TRBJ2-7	NA	13	CSVMGLGIHEQYF	TGCAGCGTTATGGGACTAGGCATCCACGAGCAGTACTTC
TRBD1	TRBV6-6	TRBJ1-1	NA	12	CASQTGVTEAFF	TGTGCCAGTCAGACAGGGGTAACTGAAGCTTTCTTT
NA	TRBV29-1	TRBJ1-2	NA	13	CSVVEGDYYGYTF	TGCAGCGTTGTAGAGGGAGACTACTATGGCTACACCTTC
NA	TRBV27	TRBJ1-5	NA	17	CASSSTPGRGTGQPQHF	TGTGCCAGCAGTTCTACCCCGGGCAGGGGAACGGGTCAGCCCCAGCATTTT
NA	TRBV10-3	TRBJ2-7	NA	14	CAIRDSSRVDEQYF	TGTGCCATCAGAGACAGCTCCCGGGTGGACGAGCAGTACTTC
TRBD1	TRBV9	TRBJ2-2	few	16	CASSLEGQVFTGELFF	TGTGCCAGCAGCTTGGAGGGACAGGTATTCACCGGGGAGCTGTTTTTT
NA	TRBV28	TRBJ2-7	NA	14	CASSLLTSIYEQYF	TGTGCCAGCAGTCTGCTGACATCCATCTACGAGCAGTACTTC
NA	TRBV6-4	TRBJ2-1	NA	13	CASSDQDNNEQFF	TGTGCCAGCAGTGACCAGGACAACAATGAGCAGTTCTTC
NA	TRBV4-1	TRBJ1-6	NA	16	CASSANRVGSASPLHF	TGCGCCAGCAGCGCAAACAGGGTAGGGAGCGCTTCACCCCTCCACTTT
NA	TRBV15	TRBJ1-1	NA	13	CATSRAPNTEAFF	TGTGCCACCAGCAGAGCTCCGAACACTGAAGCTTTCTTT
NA	TRBV14	TRBJ1-1	NA	16	CASSPRHQLLNTEAFF	TGTGCCAGCAGCCCCCGACACCAGCTGTTGAACACTGAAGCTTTCTTT
TRBD1	TRBV6-5	TRBJ2-5	NA	16	CASSYSGQGLQETQYF	TGTGCCAGCAGTTACTCCGGACAGGGACTCCAAGAGACCCAGTACTTC
TRBD2	TRBV5-1	TRBJ2-7	NA	15	CASSSPWGGSNEQYF	TGCGCCAGCAGCTCCCCATGGGGCGGGAGTAACGAGCAGTACTTC
TRBD1	TRBV19	TRBJ1-2	NA	16	CASSILPDRSNYGYTF	TGTGCCAGTAGTATCCTCCCGGACAGGAGTAACTATGGCTACACCTTC
NA	TRBV6-4	TRBJ1-6	NA	15	CASSKDSSYNSPLHF	TGTGCCAGCAGTAAGGACAGCTCCTATAATTCACCCCTCCACTTT
TRBD1	TRBV5-6	TRBJ1-2	NA	14	CASEPRDRASGYTF	TGTGCCAGCGAGCCCCGGGACAGGGCGAGCGGCTACACCTTC
TRBD2	TRBV2	TRBJ2-3	NA	14	CASSDLAGSDTQYF	TGTGCCAGCAGTGATCTAGCGGGGTCAGATACGCAGTATTTT
TRBD1	TRBV7-6	TRBJ2-1	NA	16	CASSLGTRTGGNEQFF	TGTGCCAGCAGCTTAGGAACGCGGACAGGGGGCAATGAGCAGTTCTTC
NA	TRBV7-8	TRBJ1-5	NA	16	CASSLGATHSNQPQHF	TGTGCCAGCAGCTTAGGGGCCACACATAGCAATCAGCCCCAGCATTTT
TRBD2	TRBV7-8	TRBJ2-5	NA	18	CASSLEGLSGGNQETQYF	TGTGCCAGCAGCTTAGAGGGCCTAAGCGGGGGGAACCAAGAGACCCAGTACTTC
NA	TRBV13	TRBJ2-7	NA	14	CASSPQGSGHEQYF	TGTGCCAGCAGCCCCCAAGGTTCTGGGCACGAGCAGTACTTC
NA	TRBV9	TRBJ2-2	NA	18	CASSVVPLGGRGTGELFF	TGTGCCAGCAGCGTAGTGCCCCTTGGAGGGAGAGGCACCGGGGAGCTGTTTTTT
NA	TRBV9	TRBJ1-6	NA	17	CASSGTQGSSYNSPLHF	TGTGCCAGCAGCGGGACACAGGGTAGCTCCTATAATTCACCCCTCCACTTT
NA	TRBV5-5	TRBJ1-6	NA	15	CASSYFQGLNSPLHF	TGTGCCAGCAGCTACTTTCAGGGACTCAATTCACCCCTCCACTTT